The next 32 T cell receptor beta chains were all read from a single sample in a study of cytomegalovirus exposure and HLA in healthy donors. It was with 60 Vbeta and 13 Jbeta primers that the PCR ran. Data came from immunoSEQ multiplex PCR; TCRdb stores just in-frame clones and leaves some out. There are some 150,000 clones in the sample; over 75% occur only once, and over 2% lies in the top ten. Sequencing was performed on PBMCs. The receptors derive from a man in his thirties or forties in good health and CMV-seronegative.

The J gene is TRBJ1-2, the V gene TRBV4-1; no clear D. V shed 1 base and J shed 5 bases, with 14 bases lying between them. Per germline, CDR1 MGHRA and CDR2 YSYEKL. The CDR3 totals 15 residues. CDR3 protein: CASSQAVRVVYGYTF. The DNA of the CDR3 is TGCGCCAGCAGCCAAGCTGTGCGAGTAGTGTATGGCTACACCTTC.

In DNA form, the CDR3 reads TGTGCCAGCAGTCCAGGACAGTCCTATAATTCACCCCTCCACTTT. This codes for CASSPGQSYNSPLHF. This chain uses TRBV2 with TRBJ1-6; D may be TRBD1 (6 bases). The CDR3 totals 15 residues. Germline CDR1 reads SNHLY; CDR2 reads FYNNEI. V lost 5 bases and J 1 base, leaving 9 bases between the germline ends.

The CDR3 region has the DNA TGCAGCGTTAGACAGGGTATGGGCGCTGAAGCTTTCTTT. Protein sequence: CSVRQGMGAEAFF. The chain links TRBV29-1 to TRBJ1-1; 7 bases align to TRBD1. The CDR3 is 13 amino acids. CDR1 SQVTM and CDR2 ANQGSEA come from the germline V gene. V dropped 5 bases and J dropped 6; count of bases not matched to a gene: 9.

V is TRBV2 and J is TRBJ1-1; D is unresolved. There are 14 residues in the CDR3. The V gene's germline CDR1 is SNHLY and CDR2 FYNNEI. V was pared by 8 bases and J by 1 base, with 14 bases between. The CDR3 nucleotides are TGTGCCAGCGGCGCCGTACGCGGGAACACTGAAGCTTTCTTT. It encodes CASGAVRGNTEAFF.

The chain is built from TRBV29-1 and TRBJ1-1, with D possibly TRBD1 on 6 matching bases. CDR1 and CDR2 (germline): SQVTM, ANQGSEA. This CDR3 has 13 residues. V was clipped by 7 bases and J by 1 base, with 13 bases between them. The CDR3 DNA is TGCAGCGGTACCGGGACACCGAACACTGAAGCTTTCTTT. It codes for CSGTGTPNTEAFF.

The CDR3 spells CASSLGQVYDGYTF. CDR3 sequence (DNA): TGTGCCAGCAGCCTAGGACAGGTCTACGATGGCTACACCTTC. This rearrangement joins TRBV11-2 to TRBJ1-2, with 7 bases identical to TRBD1. J gave up 6 bases and V 5 bases, and 9 bases lay outside the gene matches. CDR1 is SGHAT, CDR2 FQNNGV, per germline. The CDR3 is made up of 14 amino acids.

This clone was observed a handful of times. Because the CDR3 is missing its conserved closing phenylalanine or tryptophan, this is likely a read error. Because the CDR3's place on the DNA is in doubt, the DNA is left out and the CDR3 is given as listed by TCRdb. The CDR3 here is CASSLFYAL. The rearrangement joins TRBV5-8 to TRBJ2-7; TRBD2, the table's D call, was not compared with the DNA. The CDR3 is 9 amino acids in total, end residues counted. The V gene's germline CDR1 is SGHTS and CDR2 YDEGEE.

Comments on this clone: At one of its ends the junction is not consistent with the germline gene, which may arise from a read error. The chain uses TRBV6-5 and TRBJ1-5; no clear D gene. Germline V gene sequence: CDR1 MNHEY, CDR2 SVGAGI. The CDR3 is 15 residues long. CDR3 DNA sequence: TGTGCCAGCAGTTACGGACCACGAGAGGGTCAGCCCCAGAATTTT. Residues: CASSYGPREGQPQNF.

The V gene is TRBV5-1, the J gene TRBJ2-2, with D possibly being TRBD2 (6 bases). The CDR3 sequence is 15 residues long. Trimming took 0 bases from V and 5 from J, leaving 11 bases between them. Germline V lookup: CDR1 SGHRS, CDR2 YFSETQ. The DNA for the CDR3 is TGCGCCAGCAGCTTGGGAGTGGCGGGGACCGGGGAGCTGTTTTTT. Protein product: CASSLGVAGTGELFF. The whole variable domain, remainder taken from reference TRBV5-1 and TRBJ2-2, is KAGVTQTPRYLIKTRGQQVTLSCSPISGHRSVSWYQQTPGQGLQFLFEYFSETQRNKGNFPGRFSGRQFSNSRSEMNVSTLELGDSALYLCASSLGVAGTGELFFGEGSRLTVL.

This clone came up a few times. The V gene is TRBV5-4, the J gene TRBJ1-5, with TRBD1 identical over 8 bases. This CDR3 has 13 residues. J lost 7 bases, V lost 5 bases, and 5 bases had no gene match. From germline, CDR1 is SGHNT and CDR2 YYREEE (reference sequence). CDR3 DNA sequence: TGTGCCAGCAGTACGGACAGGGTACAGCCCCAGCATTTT. It is translated as CASSTDRVQPQHF.

The rearrangement links TRBV18 to TRBJ2-3, with D perhaps matching TRBD2 (6 bases). This CDR3 has 14 residues. Trimming shortened V by 1 base and J by 4 bases, and 9 bases separated the two germline ends. Germline values: CDR1 KGHSH, CDR2 LQKENI. CDR3 sequence (DNA): TGTGCCAGCTCACCACAGGGGAGGTCAGATACGCAGTATTTT. Its protein is CASSPQGRSDTQYF.

The rearrangement joins TRBV28 to TRBJ1-3; 9 bases are a match to TRBD1. The trim removed 7 bases at V and 3 bases at J, leaving 16 bases unmatched. CDR1 and CDR2 (germline): MDHEN, SYDVKM. The CDR3 spans 18 residues. CDR3 residues: CASTLSGQGSFFGNTIYF. The CDR3 DNA reads as TGTGCCAGCACCCTCTCGGGACAGGGCTCCTTCTTTGGAAACACCATATATTTT.

Details on this clone: One end of the junction varies from germline; a read error may be responsible. The chain is built from TRBV5-1 and TRBJ1-2, with TRBD1 matching over 7 bases. Germline V lookup: CDR1 SGHRS, CDR2 YFSETQ. CDR3 length: 15 amino acids. CDR3 protein: CASSPRGGGSHGYPF. For the CDR3, the DNA is TGCGCCAGCAGCCCTCGAGGGGGCGGCTCCCATGGCTACCCCTTC.

This clone was observed once. This chain connects TRBV27 to TRBJ1-5, with TRBD1 identical over 8 bases. Trimming at V came to 7 bases and at J to 2 bases, leaving 10 bases not matched to a gene. The length of the CDR3 is 16 residues. Germline CDR1 MNHEY, CDR2 SMNVEV (reference sequence). CDR3 sequence reads: CASIDRGGLGNQPQHF. CDR3 nucleotide sequence: TGTGCCAGCATCGACAGGGGAGGGCTGGGCAATCAGCCCCAGCATTTT.

The chain carries TRBV5-5 and TRBJ2-5, with unresolved D. V shed 1 base and J shed 5 bases, with 9 bases lying between them. Germline-derived CDR1 and CDR2 are SGHKS and YYEKEE (reference sequence). This CDR3 has 13 amino acids. The chain's CDR3 is CASSLPSRETQYF. CDR3 coding DNA: TGTGCCAGCAGCTTGCCTAGTCGGGAGACCCAGTACTTC.

The DNA of the CDR3 is TGTGCCTGGAGTGTACGCGGGGGTACTCAGCCCCAGCATTTT. Its translation: CAWSVRGGTQPQHF. This rearrangement joins TRBV30 to TRBJ1-5; D possibly corresponds to TRBD1 (5 bases). With 0 bases removed from V and 6 bases from J, the gap between germline ends came to 12 bases. In germline, CDR1 is GTSNPN, CDR2 SVGIG (reference sequence). This CDR3 is built from 14 residues.

The rearrangement links TRBV5-1 to TRBJ2-2; D may be TRBD1 (6 bases). The CDR3 spans 16 residues. In germline, CDR1 is SGHRS, CDR2 YFSETQ. Trimming pared 0 bases from V and 4 bases from J, leaving 13 bases between. The CDR3 DNA reads TGCGCCAGCAGCTTGGCTGGACAGACCCTCACCGGGGAGCTGTTTTTT. The encoded protein is CASSLAGQTLTGELFF.

The chain couples TRBV7-8 to TRBJ2-2; 15 positions agree with TRBD2. Trimming removed 5 bases from V and 3 bases from J; junction bases left unmatched: 10. The germline V gene has CDR1 SGHVS and CDR2 FQNEAQ. The CDR3 is 19 residues long. In DNA form, the CDR3 reads TGTGCCAGCAGCCTCCCGGGACTAGCGGGAGGAGGGTACACCGGGGAGCTGTTTTTT. Translation: CASSLPGLAGGGYTGELFF.

Remarks on this clone: Other DNA sequences of this sample code for an identical CDR3. This chain links TRBV6-4 with TRBJ2-1; the match to TRBD2 covers 8 bases. CDR1 is MRHNA, CDR2 SNTAGT, per germline. Trimming at V came to 3 bases and at J to 4 bases, leaving 5 bases not matched to a gene. This CDR3 spans 15 amino acids. CDR3 sequence (DNA): TGTGCCAGCAGTGATTCCGGGGGGGCGTACAATGAGCAGTTCTTC. Protein sequence: CASSDSGGAYNEQFF.

The table lists this clone with a count of one. The chain carries TRBV7-9 and TRBJ1-3; 7 nucleotides align to TRBD1. This CDR3 spans 14 amino acids. Germline values: CDR1 SEHNR, CDR2 FQNEAQ (reference sequence). Unmatched junction bases numbered 1, after V lost 3 bases and J lost 2 bases. This CDR3 is CASSLGTAGNTIYF. As DNA, the CDR3 is TGTGCCAGCAGCTTGGGGACAGCTGGAAACACCATATATTTT.

In this sample, this clone turned up a few times. V is TRBV2 and J is TRBJ2-7, with no clear D. Germline V lookup: CDR1 SNHLY, CDR2 FYNNEI. There are 11 residues in the CDR3. V lost 6 bases and J 6 bases, leaving 9 bases between the germline ends. The CDR3 bases are TGTGCCAGCAGCGCTAGGCTCGAGCAGTACTTC. Amino acid sequence: CASSARLEQYF. Full variable domain (missing parts from reference TRBV2 and TRBJ2-7): EPEVTQTPSHQVTQMGQEVILRCVPISNHLYFYWYRQILGQKVEFLVSFYNNEISEKSEIFDDQFSVERPDGSNFTLKIRSTKLEDSAMYFCASSARLEQYFGPGTRLTVT.

V and J are TRBV18 and TRBJ1-5, with D tentatively TRBD1 (5 bases). The CDR3 contains 13 residues. V was trimmed by 6 bases and J by 6 bases, leaving 12 bases between them. Germline V gene data show CDR1 as KGHSH and CDR2 as LQKENI. For the CDR3, the DNA is TGTGCCAGCTCGGGGGGGGTCCGTCAGCCCCAGCATTTT. Encoded protein: CASSGGVRQPQHF.

This clone was seen a few times. This chain links TRBV6-6 with TRBJ1-4; 9 bases agree with TRBD1. Germline V gives CDR1 MNHNY, CDR2 SVGAGI (reference sequence). The ends lost 7 bases at V and 4 bases at J; junction bases unmatched: 7. The CDR3 is made up of 15 amino acids. The CDR3 nucleotides are TGTGCCAGCAAAATAACAGGGGGCCATAATGAAAAACTGTTTTTT. Translating gives CASKITGGHNEKLFF.

The rearrangement uses TRBV18 and TRBJ2-7; possible D gene TRBD2, 5 bases. Germline V CDR1 and CDR2: KGHSH, LQKENI. The CDR3 extends over 14 amino acids. Trimming pared 1 base from V and 2 bases from J, leaving 9 bases between. The CDR3 protein is CASSPLTGTYEQYF. The CDR3 nucleotides read TGTGCCAGCTCACCACTTACGGGGACCTACGAGCAGTACTTC.

J is TRBJ1-1 and V is TRBV5-1; D is uncertain. From germline, CDR1 is SGHRS and CDR2 YFSETQ. The CDR3 contains 13 residues. Deletions cut 2 bases from V and 3 bases from J, with 8 bases between. Written as DNA, the CDR3 is TGCGCCAGCAGCTTCTCCGGGGACACTGAAGCTTTCTTT. Amino acids: CASSFSGDTEAFF.

This sequence joins TRBV2 and TRBJ1-1, with TRBD1 identical over 7 bases. Per germline, CDR1 SNHLY and CDR2 FYNNEI. The CDR3 spans 11 residues. J gave up 8 bases and V 8 bases, and 5 bases lay outside the gene matches. The CDR3 here is CASRQGAEAFF. CDR3 nucleotides: TGTGCCAGCCGACAGGGAGCAGAAGCTTTCTTT.

The chain employs TRBV11-3 and TRBJ2-1, with 8 bases fitting TRBD2. V lost 5 bases to trimming and J lost 3 bases; unmatched junction nucleotides: 6. CDR1 is SGHNT and CDR2 is YENEEA in the germline V gene. The CDR3 runs 15 residues. The CDR3 region is CASSISGSNYNEQFF. The CDR3 bases are TGTGCCAGCAGCATCAGCGGGAGCAACTACAATGAGCAGTTCTTC.

This clone was detected only a few times. J is TRBJ1-5 and V is TRBV6-1, with unresolved D. The CDR3 runs 14 residues. Germline V gives CDR1 MNHNS, CDR2 SASEGT. Trimming took 4 bases from V and 0 from J, leaving 7 bases between them. The CDR3 DNA is TGTGCCAGCAGTGGCGGATATAGCAATCAGCCCCAGCATTTT. Protein sequence: CASSGGYSNQPQHF.

This clone was counted a few times. This chain links TRBV9 with TRBJ1-2; 9 bases are a match to TRBD1. The CDR3 is 14 amino acids. After removal of 3 bases from V and 2 bases from J, the junction contained 2 bases not matched to a gene. From germline, CDR1 is SGDLS and CDR2 YYNGEE. Written as DNA, the CDR3 is TGTGCCAGCAGCGCCGACAGGGGGAACTATGGCTACACCTTC. As protein: CASSADRGNYGYTF.

The CDR3 protein is CASSSPMGQGASPLHF. The CDR3, as DNA: TGCGCCAGCAGCTCGCCGATGGGACAGGGTGCTTCACCCCTCCACTTT. The V call is TRBV4-1, the J call TRBJ1-6; 9 bases match TRBD1. The CDR3 length is 16 residues. J gave up 9 bases and V 5 bases, and 11 bases lay outside the gene matches. Per the germline V gene, CDR1 is MGHRA and CDR2 is YSYEKL.

DNA of the CDR3: TGTGCCAGCTCACCACCCACTAGATCCTACGAGCAGTACTTC. This gives the protein CASSPPTRSYEQYF. The chain employs TRBV18 and TRBJ2-7; the D gene is possibly TRBD2 (5 bases). The CDR3 contains 14 residues. Deletions cut 0 bases from V and 1 base from J, with 7 bases between. Germline V gene lookup returns CDR1 KGHSH and CDR2 LQKENI.

The chain carries TRBV28 and TRBJ1-1, with D possibly matching TRBD1 (5 bases). This CDR3 has 16 residues. Germline CDR1 is MDHEN and CDR2 is SYDVKM. V lost 8 bases to trimming and J lost 0 bases, with 19 bases between them. In nucleotides, the CDR3 is TGTGCCAGCTTCCGTGTCAGGGAGGGTATGAACACTGAAGCTTTCTTT. Amino acid sequence: CASFRVREGMNTEAFF.